Below are 29 T cell receptor beta chains sequenced from a single sample in a study of T-cell reconstitution after alpha-beta-depleted transplantation in children. For TCRbeta, the library was prepared with unique molecular identifiers. TCRdb reprocessed the PCR reads with MiXCR, giving one entry per CDR3 protein. The sample yields 280,000 or so distinct CDR3 sequences, around 10% seen once. The sample consisted of peripheral blood, taken 180 days after TCRalphabeta/CD19-depleted stem cell transplant. These receptors all come from a male patient aged 2-15 years who had a stem cell transplant for chronic granulomatous disease, so the T cells may come from the graft donor.

This clonotype was recorded at least ten times. The chain uses TRBV29-1 and TRBJ2-1; 11 bases agree with TRBD2. From germline, CDR1 is SQVTM and CDR2 ANQGSEA. The CDR3 covers 14 residues. Germline trimming cut 3 bases from V and 5 bases from J; bases unmatched to any gene: 3. CDR3 sequence reads: CSVEHSGRDNEQFF. CDR3 sequence (DNA): TGCAGCGTTGAGCATAGCGGGAGGGACAATGAGCAGTTCTTC.

This clonotype appeared many times. The chain has TRBV12-3 or TRBV12-4 and TRBJ1-1; the D is unclear. The CDR3 is 13 residues long. The V end lost 3 bases, the J end lost 2 bases, and 7 bases lay between the germline ends. The CDR3 region is CASSLIRNTEAFF. CDR3 DNA sequence: TGTGCCAGCAGTTTGATCCGAAACACTGAAGCTTTCTTT.

This clonotype came up many times. The V gene is TRBV29-1, the J gene TRBJ2-1; no clear D. Looked up from germline, CDR1 is SQVTM and CDR2 is ANQGSEA. The CDR3 runs 10 residues. Trimming pared 4 bases from V and 8 bases from J, leaving 6 bases between. The DNA of the CDR3 is TGCAGCGTTGCCGGAGATGAGCAGTTCTTC. The encoded protein is CSVAGDEQFF.

There are many counts of this clonotype. The gene calls are TRBV29-1 and TRBJ1-2, with D unclear. Per the germline V gene, CDR1 is SQVTM and CDR2 is ANQGSEA. The CDR3 spans 12 residues. The V end lost 4 bases, the J end lost 3 bases, and 9 bases lay between the germline ends. CDR3: CSVVVTDYGYTF. CDR3 DNA sequence: TGCAGCGTTGTGGTCACAGACTATGGCTACACCTTC.

This clonotype was seen at least ten times. The V gene is TRBV12-3 or TRBV12-4, the J gene TRBJ2-7; 13 bases match TRBD2. J gave up 5 bases and V 6 bases, and 7 bases lay outside the gene matches. The CDR3 loop spans 15 amino acids. CDR3 nucleotides: TGTGCCAGCAGCCCTGGACTAGCGGGGGTACACGAGCAGTACTTC. The encoded protein is CASSPGLAGVHEQYF.

The chain has TRBV9 and TRBJ2-1, with no clear D. V shed 2 bases and J shed 6 bases, with 15 bases lying between them. CDR1 and CDR2 (germline): SGDLS, YYNGEE. The CDR3 totals 15 residues. CDR3 sequence: CASSVVANWGNEQFF. The CDR3 DNA reads as TGTGCCAGCAGCGTTGTGGCTAACTGGGGCAATGAGCAGTTCTTC.

This clonotype was seen many times. The V call is TRBV20-1, the J call TRBJ2-3; D is uncertain. The V gene lost 5 bases and the J gene lost 0 bases, with 12 bases spanning the gap. The CDR3 totals 14 residues. Germline-derived CDR1 and CDR2 are DFQATT and SNEGSKA (reference sequence). CDR3 residues: CSAVDISSTDTQYF. As DNA, the CDR3 is TGCAGTGCTGTCGACATCTCTAGCACAGATACGCAGTATTTT.

Many counts were recorded for this clonotype. The chain is built from TRBV9 and TRBJ2-6; D unresolved. Germline-derived CDR1 and CDR2 are SGDLS and YYNGEE. The CDR3 has 17 amino acids. Trimming pared 3 bases from V and 0 bases from J, leaving 13 bases between. CDR3 coding DNA: TGTGCCAGCAGCGAACGTACCCGGTCCTCTGGGGCCAACGTCCTGACTTTC. This gives the protein CASSERTRSSGANVLTF.

Turning to this clonotype: This may come from a read error, since a much larger clone is one base off. The chain employs TRBV11-2 and TRBJ2-3; a weak D match, TRBD1 (6 bases). V shed 5 bases and J shed 1 base, with 13 bases lying between them. Germline CDR1 reads SGHAT; CDR2 reads FQNNGV. This CDR3 region has 15 residues. CDR3 amino acids: CASSETGTRTDTQYF. CDR3 coding DNA: TGTGCCAGCAGCGAAACAGGGACACGCACAGATACGCAGTATTTT.

This clonotype has ten or more counts. V and J are TRBV30 and TRBJ1-5; D not resolved. CDR3 length: 13 residues. Germline loops: CDR1 GTSNPN, CDR2 SVGIG (reference sequence). Between the trimmed V and J ends, which lost 3 bases and 2 bases, there was a span of 8 bases. This CDR3 is CAWSPTGNQPQHF. The CDR3 bases are TGTGCCTGGAGCCCGACGGGCAATCAGCCCCAGCATTTT.

This clonotype turned up a few times. The chain uses TRBV6-4 and TRBJ2-2; D remains unclear. The CDR3 has 13 residues. Germline CDR1 and CDR2: MRHNA and SNTAGT. V lost 0 bases and J lost 3, with 2 bases in between. CDR3 sequence reads: CASSDSYTGELFF. CDR3 in DNA: TGTGCCAGCAGTGACTCCTACACCGGGGAGCTGTTTTTT.

This clonotype came up many times. The J gene is TRBJ1-5, the V gene TRBV2; D remains unclear. The V gene's germline CDR1 is SNHLY and CDR2 FYNNEI. The CDR3 runs 14 residues. Trimming stripped 0 bases from V and 9 bases from J, with 12 bases between. The CDR3 region is CASSEAVDFLPQHF. The CDR3 nucleotides read TGTGCCAGCAGTGAAGCAGTAGATTTTCTGCCCCAGCATTTT.

This clonotype has ten or more counts. V usage is TRBV6-5 and J usage is TRBJ2-2; D is undetermined. Looked up from germline, CDR1 is MNHEY and CDR2 is SVGAGI. With 8 bases removed from V and 2 bases from J, the gap between germline ends came to 15 bases. The CDR3 extends over 15 amino acids. CDR3 sequence (DNA): TGTGCCAGCTGCCCCGGGCCACTAAACACCGGGGAGCTGTTTTTT. This gives the protein CASCPGPLNTGELFF.

Of note for this clonotype: A read error may explain this, as a much larger clone is one base away. The chain uses TRBV28 and TRBJ2-7, with TRBD1 matching over 8 bases. CDR1 and CDR2 (germline): MDHEN, SYDVKM. The CDR3 runs to 15 residues. CDR3 coding DNA: TGTACCAGCAGTCTCCCCGGGACAGGAACCTACGAGCAGTACTTC. It yields the protein CTSSLPGTGTYEQYF. The whole variable domain, filled in from reference TRBV28 and TRBJ2-7, reads DVKVTQSSRYLVKRTGEKVFLECVQDMDHENMFWYRQDPGLGLRLIYFSYDVKMKEKGDIPEGYSVSREKKERFSLILESASTNQTSMYLCTSSLPGTGTYEQYFGPGTRLTVT.

For this clonotype: A much larger clone is a single base away; this may be a read error. The V and J genes are TRBV11-2 and TRBJ1-5, with D perhaps matching TRBD1 (5 bases). The V gene's germline CDR1 is SGHAT and CDR2 FQNNGV. CDR3 length: 15 amino acids. Trimming removed 3 bases at V and 9 bases at J, with 18 bases between. The CDR3 is CASSLDSGGSRPQHF. Here the CDR3 DNA reads TGTGCCAGCAGCTTGGATAGTGGGGGATCTCGGCCCCAGCATTTT.

The chain carries TRBV6-5 and TRBJ1-6, with a possible D match to TRBD1 (5 bases). The length of the CDR3 is 18 residues. V shed 4 bases and J shed 0 bases, with 16 bases lying between them. Per germline, CDR1 MNHEY and CDR2 SVGAGI. CDR3 in DNA: TGTGCCAGCAGTTCCAGGGTCCCCAAAAGCTCCTATAATTCACCCCTCCACTTT. Amino acid sequence: CASSSRVPKSSYNSPLHF.

This clonotype was detected many times. This chain links TRBV10-3 with TRBJ2-1; 13 bases are a match to TRBD2. The CDR3 has 14 residues. CDR1 is ENHRY, CDR2 SYGVKD, per germline. The V segment lost 6 bases and the J segment 7 bases; nucleotides outside the gene matches: 3. This CDR3 reads CAIRGTSGKNEQFF. CDR3 nucleotides: TGTGCCATCAGGGGGACTAGCGGGAAAAATGAGCAGTTCTTC.

As to this clonotype: Just one base apart from a much larger clone, this may be a read error. The rearrangement joins TRBV27 to TRBJ2-1; a weak D match, TRBD2 (7 bases). Per the germline V gene, CDR1 is MNHEY and CDR2 is SMNVEV (reference sequence). The length of the CDR3 is 18 residues. CDR3 sequence: CACRQRVWLAARGGEQFF. CDR3 nucleotide sequence: TGTGCCTGCAGACAAAGAGTGTGGCTAGCGGCGCGAGGGGGTGAGCAGTTCTTC.

This clonotype was seen many times. This CDR3 reads CSARGFLAISTDTQYF. The CDR3 coding sequence is TGCAGTGCTAGAGGCTTCCTAGCGATTTCCACAGATACGCAGTATTTT. V and J are TRBV20-1 and TRBJ2-3, with D possibly being TRBD2 (6 bases). The germline V gene encodes CDR1 DFQATT and CDR2 SNEGSKA (reference sequence). V was trimmed by 1 base and J by 2 bases, leaving 16 bases between them. The CDR3 sequence is 16 residues long.

This clonotype was seen a handful of times. This rearrangement joins TRBV18 to TRBJ2-7, with D tentatively TRBD2 (5 bases). V lost 5 bases and J lost 0, with 11 bases in between. The CDR3 covers 14 residues. Per the germline V gene, CDR1 is KGHSH and CDR2 is LQKENI. As DNA, the CDR3 is TGTGCCAGCTCAGCGACTCGGGACTCCTACGAGCAGTACTTC. Amino acid sequence: CASSATRDSYEQYF.

This clonotype appeared many times. The chain joins TRBV27 to TRBJ1-6; possibly TRBD1 for D (5 bases). The V and J ends lost 8 bases and 4 bases respectively, with 12 bases between them. This CDR3 is built from 14 residues. Germline CDR1 and CDR2: MNHEY and SMNVEV (reference sequence). The CDR3 here is CASFPGRYNSPLHF. The CDR3 nucleotides are TGTGCCAGCTTTCCGGGACGGTATAATTCACCCCTCCACTTT.

The table lists this clonotype with many counts. The CDR3 coding sequence is TGCGCCAGCAGCTTGTCCTCGGGATGGGGCGGGGAGCTGTTTTTT. It yields the protein CASSLSSGWGGELFF. The chain uses TRBV5-1 and TRBJ2-2, with D possibly matching TRBD2 (5 bases). Germline V gives CDR1 SGHRS, CDR2 YFSETQ. The CDR3 covers 15 residues. Trimming removed 1 base from V and 7 bases from J, with 14 bases in between.

This clonotype appeared many times. V usage is TRBV2 and J usage is TRBJ2-2, with TRBD2 identical over 13 bases. Germline-derived CDR1 and CDR2 are SNHLY and FYNNEI. V shed 10 bases, J shed 3 bases, and the junction held 8 bases outside the gene matches. This CDR3 contains 16 residues. CDR3 DNA: TGTGCCACCATCCCGGGACTAGCGGGGTACACCGGGGAGCTGTTTTTT. Protein product: CATIPGLAGYTGELFF.

A remark on this clonotype: A single base separates this from a much larger clone, so it may be a read error. This chain links TRBV12-3 or TRBV12-4 with TRBJ2-1, with 7 bases lining up with TRBD2. Unmatched junction bases numbered 4, after V lost 4 bases and J lost 4 bases. The CDR3 is 14 residues long. The CDR3 is CASSSTSPYNEQFF. CDR3 sequence (DNA): TGTGCCAGCAGTTCGACTAGCCCGTACAATGAGCAGTTCTTC.

This chain connects TRBV28 to TRBJ2-6, with a weak D call TRBD1 (6 bases). The germline gives CDR1 MDHEN, CDR2 SYDVKM. The CDR3 is made up of 15 amino acids. Trimming stripped 3 bases from V and 2 bases from J, with 8 bases between. The CDR3 DNA sequence: TGTGCCAGCAGTTTCCACAGGGCTGGGGCCAACGTCCTGACTTTC. Protein: CASSFHRAGANVLTF.

V gene TRBV28 combines with J gene TRBJ2-1; D is possibly TRBD1 (7 bases). The CDR3 has 15 residues. Trimming took off 3 bases at V and 5 bases at J, with 14 bases between the two ends. Germline V gene sequence: CDR1 MDHEN, CDR2 SYDVKM. The CDR3 sequence is CASSFGGQQNNEQFF. For the CDR3, the DNA is TGTGCCAGCAGTTTCGGGGGACAGCAGAACAATGAGCAGTTCTTC.

Only a few counts were recorded for this clonotype. V gene TRBV19 combines with J gene TRBJ2-4; TRBD1 matches at 12 bases. V lost 5 bases and J lost 7; bases outside the gene matches: 9. CDR3 size: 16 residues. Per germline, CDR1 LNHDA and CDR2 SQIVND (reference sequence). The CDR3 DNA is TGTGCCAGTAGTCCCAATCGGGACAGGGGGCGGAACATTCAGTACTTC. Its protein product is CASSPNRDRGRNIQYF.

This clonotype has a count of ten or more. The chain couples TRBV5-1 to TRBJ1-1, with TRBD1 matching 8 bases. The CDR3 consists of 14 residues. V gave up 4 bases and J gave up 1 base; unmatched junction bases: 3. The germline V gene has CDR1 SGHRS and CDR2 YFSETQ. In DNA, the CDR3 is TGCGCCAGCAGCAGCACAGGGGGGAACACTGAAGCTTTCTTT. It specifies CASSSTGGNTEAFF.

This clonotype was picked up many times. The rearrangement uses TRBV4-3 and TRBJ2-2; D is uncertain. From germline, CDR1 is LGHNA and CDR2 YSLEER. The CDR3 length is 16 residues. Trimming took off 0 bases at V and 3 bases at J, with 11 bases between the two ends. CDR3: CASSQDLWVDTGELFF. The CDR3 nucleotides read TGCGCCAGCAGCCAAGATTTGTGGGTTGACACCGGGGAGCTGTTTTTT.